These 5 T cell receptor beta chains share one sample of origin, sequenced in a study of human T cells and chemical hapten exposure. TCRdb redid the calling of the RACE reads with MiXCR, one entry per CDR3 protein. The sample consists of tens of thousands of distinct CDR3 sequences, 10% to 15% of them appearing once. As for time point: patch test 3, about 24 weeks after DPC sensitization. Treatment indicated: therapeutic diphenylcyclopropenone sensitization with weekly scalp DPC. The sample consisted of whole blood, taken in connection with sensitization to the hapten diphenylcyclopropenone (DPC). These receptor sequences come from a woman in her forties or fifties with alopecia areata. Some clones in this sample may be carry-over from other donors' samples.

In this sample, this clonotype turned up many times. The chain joins TRBV20-1 to TRBJ1-4; 11 nucleotides line up with TRBD1. Germline loops: CDR1 DFQATT, CDR2 SNEGSKA (reference sequence). V lost 6 bases to trimming and J lost 0 bases; unmatched junction nucleotides: 3. The CDR3 loop spans 15 amino acids. CDR3 nucleotides: TGCAGTGCAAAGGGACAGGGGGCAACTAATGAAAAACTGTTTTTT. Its translation is CSAKGQGATNEKLFF.

This clonotype was counted only a few times. The gene calls are TRBV9 and TRBJ2-6; unclear D gene. Germline lookup yields CDR1 SGDLS and CDR2 YYNGEE. The V and J ends lost 6 bases and 0 bases respectively, with 22 bases between them. The CDR3 runs to 19 residues. The DNA for the CDR3 is TGTGCCAGCACCGCCGATGGGCAAAGATTTAGCTCTGGGGCCAACGTCCTGACTTTC. Residues: CASTADGQRFSSGANVLTF.

This clonotype was observed at least ten times. This chain joins TRBV14 and TRBJ1-4, with D maybe TRBD1 (6 bases). With 0 bases removed from V and 7 bases from J, the gap between germline ends came to 12 bases. CDR1 is SGHDN, CDR2 FVKESK, per germline. The CDR3 contains 15 residues. CDR3 nucleotide sequence: TGTGCCAGCAGCCAAGATTTCAGGGGCGGTGAAAAACTGTTTTTT. It yields the protein CASSQDFRGGEKLFF.

There are a few counts of this clonotype. This chain connects TRBV5-4 to TRBJ1-4, with D possibly TRBD1 on 5 matching bases. V dropped 0 bases and J dropped 7 bases, with 13 bases sitting between them. The germline CDR1 and CDR2 sequences are SGHNT and YYREEE (reference sequence). This CDR3 comprises 15 residues. The CDR3 nucleotides read TGTGCCAGCAGCTTGGCTTCCGCAGGGAGTGAAAAACTGTTTTTT. Translated, it gives CASSLASAGSEKLFF.

This chain joins TRBV5-5 and TRBJ1-1; D unresolved. Trimming cost V 2 bases and J 3 bases, with 14 bases left between them. Germline V gives CDR1 SGHKS, CDR2 YYEKEE (reference sequence). The length of the CDR3 is 15 residues. Here the CDR3 reads CASSFSPNSDTEAFF. For the CDR3, the DNA is TGTGCCAGCAGCTTTAGCCCGAACTCGGACACTGAAGCTTTCTTT.